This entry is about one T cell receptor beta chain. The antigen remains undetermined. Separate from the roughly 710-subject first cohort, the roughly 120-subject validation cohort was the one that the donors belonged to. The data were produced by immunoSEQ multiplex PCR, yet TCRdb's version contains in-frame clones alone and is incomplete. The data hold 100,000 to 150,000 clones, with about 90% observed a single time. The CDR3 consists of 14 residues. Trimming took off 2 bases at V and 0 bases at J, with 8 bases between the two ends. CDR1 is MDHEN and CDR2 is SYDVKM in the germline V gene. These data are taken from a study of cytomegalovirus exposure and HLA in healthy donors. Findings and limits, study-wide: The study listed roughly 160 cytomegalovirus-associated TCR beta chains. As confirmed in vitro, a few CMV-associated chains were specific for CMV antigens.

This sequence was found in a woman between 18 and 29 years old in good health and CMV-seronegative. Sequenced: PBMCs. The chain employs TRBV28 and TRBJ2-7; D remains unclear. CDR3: CASSLPNPSYEQYF. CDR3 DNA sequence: TGTGCCAGCAGTTTACCAAATCCCTCCTACGAGCAGTACTTC.